The clone carrying this T cell receptor (beta chain) occurred many times. Amplified TCR beta CDR3 regions came from RNA transcripts. Primed by the HTBI set, a first-round RT-PCR was run on the TCR CDR3. TCRdb independently ran MiXCR on the multiplex PCR reads; one entry per CDR3 protein. The sample includes roughly 300,000 distinct CDR3 sequences, 11% to 15% of them seen just once. This sample is drawn from a study of T cells in Graves' hyperthyroidism and ophthalmopathy. CDR1 and CDR2 from the germline V gene are LNHNV and YYDKDF (reference sequence). Trimming took 1 base from V and 3 from J, leaving 9 bases between them. The CDR3 sequence is 14 residues long.

Material: blood. This rearrangement joins TRBV15 to TRBJ1-2, with D tentatively TRBD1 (6 bases). The sequence was obtained from a woman aged 25 to 39 with Graves' hyperthyroidism. CDR3 amino acids: CATSRGGGDYGYTF. CDR3 DNA: TGTGCCACCAGCAGAGGAGGGGGGGACTATGGCTACACCTTC. Drawing the rest from reference TRBV15 and TRBJ1-2, the complete variable domain is DAMVIQNPRYQVTQFGKPVTLSCSQTLNHNVMYWYQQKSSQAPKLLFHYYDKDFNNEADTPDNFQSRRPNTSFCFLDIRSPGLGDTAMYLCATSRGGGDYGYTFGSGTRLTVV.